Listed below are T cell receptor beta chains from one sample, sequenced in a study of cytomegalovirus exposure and HLA in healthy donors. Sequencing was performed with immunoSEQ multiplex PCR; in TCRdb, only in-frame clones are kept and a portion is missing. Of some 150,000 clones listed, approximately 86% are singletons. Sequences were obtained from PBMCs. The receptors were sampled from a male donor in good health and CMV-seronegative. CDR3s include the opening cysteine and the closing phenylalanine or tryptophan. The D gene is left open where the match is weak. Clone size, where shown, is once, few, many, or a class for clones that have expanded.

d_gene	v_gene	j_gene	abundance	CDR3nt	CDR3aa
NA	TRBV28	TRBJ1-1	NA	TGTGCCAGCAGTCAGACAGAGCGTAAAGCTTTCTTT	CASSQTERKAFF
TRBD1	TRBV15	TRBJ2-2	few	TGTGCCACCAGCAGGGGCATAGGGACAGGGGGCACCGGGGAGCTGTTTTTT	CATSRGIGTGGTGELFF
TRBD2	TRBV7-2	TRBJ2-7	NA	TGTGCCAGCAAACCTAGCGGGGAGGTTTACGAGCAGTACTTC	CASKPSGEVYEQYF
NA	TRBV13	TRBJ2-5	once	TGTGCCAGCAGCTCTAGGGGGGGAGGGATTCTGGAGACCCAGTACTTC	CASSSRGGGILETQYF
NA	TRBV29-1	TRBJ2-1	NA	TGCAGCGCACATAGCAGATCCCCCTACAATGAGCAGTTCTTC	CSAHSRSPYNEQFF
TRBD1	TRBV7-2	TRBJ1-6	NA	TGTGCCAGCAGCGCGCATCATACAGGGGGTAATTCACCCCTCCACTTT	CASSAHHTGGNSPLHF
TRBD1	TRBV5-1	TRBJ2-7	NA	TGCGCCAGCGAAGAGGGACAGGGCGTCTACGAGCAGTACTTC	CASEEGQGVYEQYF
TRBD1	TRBV6-6	TRBJ1-5	NA	TGTGCCAGCAGCCCGGGACAGATTTTAAATCAGCCCCAGCATTTT	CASSPGQILNQPQHF
TRBD1	TRBV7-9	TRBJ1-4	NA	TGTGCCAGCAGAAGGACAGGCGACGAAAAACTGTTTTTT	CASRRTGDEKLFF
NA	TRBV19	TRBJ1-2	NA	TGTGCCAGTACTACGGTCCATTCAAATAACTATGGCTACACCTTC	CASTTVHSNNYGYTF
NA	TRBV30	TRBJ2-7	few	TGTGCAGGGAAAGGGGGCTACGAGCAGTACTTC	CAGKGGYEQYF
NA	TRBV9	TRBJ1-2	NA	TGTGCCAGCAGCGAAGCGACAGGACGAGCTAACTATGGCTACACCTTC	CASSEATGRANYGYTF
NA	TRBV19	TRBJ2-2	NA	TGTGCCGGTCAAGCGGTGGGTTCCGGGGAGCTGTTTTTT	CAGQAVGSGELFF
TRBD1	TRBV6-4	TRBJ2-3	NA	TGTGCCAGCAGTGACCGACAGGGGATGGGCACAGATACGCAGTATTTT	CASSDRQGMGTDTQYF
NA	TRBV19	TRBJ2-2	NA	TGTGCCAGTCAGGGATTAGGGACCGGGGAGCTGTTTTTT	CASQGLGTGELFF
TRBD2	TRBV7-2	TRBJ2-7	NA	TGTGCCAGCAGCTTAGATCCCGGGGGGGTATCGACCTACGAGCAGTACTTC	CASSLDPGGVSTYEQYF
NA	TRBV5-4	TRBJ2-1	NA	TGTGCCAGCAGCTTTGGGCAGATGAGCTCCTACAATGAGCAGTTCTTC	CASSFGQMSSYNEQFF
TRBD2	TRBV18	TRBJ2-7	NA	TGTGCCAGCTCAGAGCGGGATTCGAATTACGAGCAGTACTTC	CASSERDSNYEQYF
NA	TRBV11-2	TRBJ2-6	NA	TGTGCCGGCAGCTTGGGACTCTCTTCTGAGGGAGGGGCCAACGTCCTGACTTTC	CAGSLGLSSEGGANVLTF
NA	TRBV5-1	TRBJ2-5	NA	TGCGCCAGCAGCTTGGGTTCCTTCGCAGGGTTTGGCCAAGAGACCCAGTACTTC	CASSLGSFAGFGQETQYF
TRBD2	TRBV7-2	TRBJ2-1	NA	TGTGCCAGCATCCGGGGCGGGGGGTCCTGGAGCTCCTACAATGAGCAGTTCTTC	CASIRGGGSWSSYNEQFF
NA	TRBV7-6	TRBJ1-5	once	TGTGCCAGCAGCTTAGGCGGCGGTAAGCCCCAGCATTTT	CASSLGGGKPQHF
TRBD1	TRBV6-5	TRBJ2-7	NA	TGTGCCAGCAGAGCCACCAGGGGGACCTACGAGCAGTACTTC	CASRATRGTYEQYF
NA	TRBV11-3	TRBJ2-5	NA	TGTGCCAGCAGCTTAGAACCTGGTCCCAGCCAAGAGACCCAGTACTTC	CASSLEPGPSQETQYF
TRBD1	TRBV6-5	TRBJ1-1	NA	TGTGCCAGCAGTTGGGGGACAGGGAGGGCTTTCTTT	CASSWGTGRAFF
TRBD1	TRBV2	TRBJ2-4	NA	TGTGCCAGCAGAGAACGGTGGATCAACTCGGGACAGGGAGGAAACATTCAGTACTTC	CASRERWINSGQGGNIQYF
NA	TRBV27	TRBJ2-1	NA	TGTGCCAGCAGTCCGTCTTTGGGGCCCTCCTACAATGAGCAGTTCTTC	CASSPSLGPSYNEQFF
TRBD2	TRBV7-8	TRBJ2-7	NA	TGTGCCAGCAGCTTAGTTTCCAGCGGGAGGGAATTTTCCTACGAGCAGTACTTC	CASSLVSSGREFSYEQYF
NA	TRBV7-9	TRBJ1-3	NA	TGTGCCAGCAGCTTAGATAGTGGAAACACCATATATTTT	CASSLDSGNTIYF
TRBD1	TRBV18	TRBJ2-7	NA	TGTGCCAGCTCGCAGGGGACAGGTGACTACGAGCAGTACTTC	CASSQGTGDYEQYF
TRBD1	TRBV5-4	TRBJ1-2	once	TGTGCCAGCAGCTTGGAAGGCCGGGTCTTCAGGGGGCAGAATGGCTACACCTTC	CASSLEGRVFRGQNGYTF
NA	TRBV14	TRBJ1-1	NA	TGTGCCAGCAGCCCGGACAGTAGGGCTGGCGGCACTGAAGCTTTCTTT	CASSPDSRAGGTEAFF
TRBD2	TRBV28	TRBJ2-1	once	TGTGCCAGCAGTTTAGGGACTAGCGGCAACAATGAGCAGTTCTTC	CASSLGTSGNNEQFF
NA	TRBV7-3	TRBJ2-7	NA	TGTGCCAGCAGCTCAGGGACTGCTCCCACCGACGAGCAGTACTTC	CASSSGTAPTDEQYF
NA	TRBV28	TRBJ1-3	NA	TGTGCCAGCAGACATCAGGGGGGAAACACCATATATTTT	CASRHQGGNTIYF
NA	TRBV29-1	TRBJ2-3	NA	TGCAGCGTTGAACTTGGGCCCCGGGCGGGAACAGATACGCAGTATTTT	CSVELGPRAGTDTQYF
TRBD2	TRBV19	TRBJ2-1	NA	TGTGCCAGTAGGACTAGCGGTAGTGAGCAGTTCTTC	CASRTSGSEQFF
TRBD2	TRBV7-2	TRBJ2-7	once	TGTGCCAGCAGCTTAAGCGGGGGCATCGCCTACGAGCAGTACTTC	CASSLSGGIAYEQYF
TRBD1	TRBV9	TRBJ1-6	NA	TGTGCCAGCAGCGTAGGAGGGGCACAGGGGACTGTAAATTCACCCCCCCACTTT	CASSVGGAQGTVNSPPHF
TRBD2	TRBV30	TRBJ2-7	NA	TGTGCCTGGAGTCAGGGTTTAACTAGCGGGAGGAGCTACGAGCAGTACTTC	CAWSQGLTSGRSYEQYF
NA	TRBV6-6	TRBJ1-6	NA	TGTGCCAGCAGTTACTCGATTGCAGGGCAGGGTTCACCCCTCCACTTT	CASSYSIAGQGSPLHF
TRBD1	TRBV5-1	TRBJ1-2	NA	TGCGCCAGCAGCGCCGGACAGGTTGGAGGCTACACCTTC	CASSAGQVGGYTF
NA	TRBV28	TRBJ2-5	NA	TGTGCCAGCCAGAGGGTACAAGAGACCCAGTACTTC	CASQRVQETQYF
TRBD2	TRBV19	TRBJ2-1	NA	TGTGCCAGTAGTGCAATAGCGGGAGGTTCGGATGAGCAGTTCTTC	CASSAIAGGSDEQFF
NA	TRBV21-1	TRBJ1-1	NA	TGTGCCAGCAGCAAAGCGTTCCAGGGGGCCACTGAAGCTTTCTTT	CASSKAFQGATEAFF
NA	TRBV6-1	TRBJ1-5	NA	TGTGCCAGCAGATCGACAGGTGAATGGCCCCAGCATTTT	CASRSTGEWPQHF
TRBD1	TRBV5-4	TRBJ1-1	NA	TGTGCCAGCAGCTTGACAGGGGCTACTGAAGCTTTCTTT	CASSLTGATEAFF
TRBD1	TRBV11-3	TRBJ1-1	NA	TGTGCCAGCAGCCTTACCGGACAGGGAGACTCTGAAGCTTTCTTT	CASSLTGQGDSEAFF
TRBD2	TRBV7-9	TRBJ2-7	few	TGTGCCAGCAGCCGTACTAGCGGGAGGGCCTCCGAGCAGTACTTC	CASSRTSGRASEQYF